Below, 10 T cell receptor beta chains from the same sample are listed, as sequenced in a study of T-cell memory formation after mild COVID-19. TCRdb re-derived calls from the 5' RACE reads in MiXCR, one entry per CDR3 protein. The sample consists of about 440,000 distinct CDR3 sequences, roughly 20% of them appearing once. The sample was PBMCs or a T cell subset sorted from them (not recorded which). These receptor sequences come from an adult woman who had mild COVID-19 (a few samples of this study predate the infection). Cell type and time point are not known.

The chain is built from TRBV27 and TRBJ1-1; D possibly corresponds to TRBD1 (6 bases). Deletions cut 5 bases from V and 1 base from J, with 11 bases between. In germline, CDR1 is MNHEY, CDR2 SMNVEV (reference sequence). CDR3 size: 14 residues. The CDR3 region has the DNA TGTGCCAGCAGTGCCGGGACACCGAACACTGAAGCTTTCTTT. Residues: CASSAGTPNTEAFF.

This clonotype has a handful of counts. The chain links TRBV7-9 to TRBJ1-5; D is uncertain. V lost 5 bases and J 4 bases, leaving 15 bases between the germline ends. Germline-derived CDR1 and CDR2 are SEHNR and FQNEAQ (reference sequence). This CDR3 region has 15 residues. CDR3 sequence reads: CASSPLVAYNQPQHF. The CDR3 DNA is TGTGCCAGCAGCCCACTAGTGGCCTATAATCAGCCCCAGCATTTT.

The V gene is TRBV5-1, the J gene TRBJ1-2; 12 bases fit TRBD1. CDR3 length: 18 residues. The junction had 11 bases not matched to a gene; V was cut back by 4 bases and J by 1 base. From germline, CDR1 is SGHRS and CDR2 YFSETQ. CDR3 loop: CASSPAQGQGAFNYGYTF. The CDR3 DNA sequence: TGCGCCAGCAGCCCGGCCCAGGGACAGGGGGCATTTAACTATGGCTACACCTTC.

This clonotype was seen only a few times. The chain uses TRBV7-3 and TRBJ2-5, with D possibly TRBD2 on 6 matching bases. V lost 1 base, J lost 3 bases, and 12 bases lay in between. CDR1 is SGHTA, CDR2 FQGTGA, per germline. The CDR3 runs to 15 residues. The CDR3 region has the DNA TGTGCCAGCAGCTTAATGGTCGGGGGAGAAGAGACCCAGTACTTC. Translated, it gives CASSLMVGGEETQYF. The full variable domain, rest sourced from reference TRBV7-3 and TRBJ2-5, is GAGVSQTPSNKVTEKGKYVELRCDPISGHTALYWYRQSLGQGPEFLIYFQGTGAADDSGLPNDRFFAVRPEGSVSTLKIQRTERGDSAVYLCASSLMVGGEETQYFGPGTRLLVL.

This chain connects TRBV7-9 to TRBJ2-1, with D uncertain. CDR1 and CDR2 (germline): SEHNR, FQNEAQ (reference sequence). V lost 3 bases, J lost 4 bases, and 10 bases lay in between. This CDR3 has 14 amino acids. CDR3 DNA sequence: TGTGCCAGCAGCTTCCCCCCGCCGTACAATGAGCAGTTCTTC. The encoded protein is CASSFPPPYNEQFF.

This clonotype has more than one count but fewer than ten. The chain is built from TRBV11-3 and TRBJ2-1; D gene unclear. Germline CDR1 is SGHNT and CDR2 is YENEEA. The CDR3 spans 14 residues. V gave up 1 base and J gave up 5 bases, with 9 bases separating them. In nucleotides, the CDR3 is TGTGCCAGCAGCTTAGGGCAGGTCCACAATGAGCAGTTCTTC. Its translation: CASSLGQVHNEQFF.

This clonotype was recorded at least ten times. The rearrangement links TRBV7-3 to TRBJ2-1, with TRBD2 matching 7 bases. The CDR3 spans 16 residues. Germline V gives CDR1 SGHTA, CDR2 FQGTGA. The junction had 7 bases not matched to a gene; V was cut back by 4 bases and J by 1 base. CDR3 protein: CASSSLAASSYNEQFF. The CDR3 bases are TGTGCCAGCAGCTCTCTAGCGGCTAGTTCCTACAATGAGCAGTTCTTC.

The chain combines TRBV27 with TRBJ2-1; 8 bases are a match to TRBD1. Per the germline V gene, CDR1 is MNHEY and CDR2 is SMNVEV (reference sequence). With V trimmed by 4 bases and J by 8 bases, 10 bases remained unmatched. The CDR3 has 15 amino acids. CDR3 sequence (DNA): TGTGCCAGCAGTTCCGGGACAGGCGTTTACGATGAGCAGTTCTTC. Translating it yields CASSSGTGVYDEQFF.

This chain uses TRBV7-3 with TRBJ2-1; D is ambiguous. V lost 5 bases, J lost 9 bases, and 14 bases lay in between. The length of the CDR3 is 13 residues. Germline-derived CDR1 and CDR2 are SGHTA and FQGTGA. Here the CDR3 reads CASSPPGGSEQFF. CDR3 in DNA: TGTGCCAGCAGCCCGCCTGGTGGAAGTGAGCAGTTCTTC. The variable domain in full, completed from reference TRBV7-3 and TRBJ2-1, reads GAGVSQTPSNKVTEKGKYVELRCDPISGHTALYWYRQSLGQGPEFLIYFQGTGAADDSGLPNDRFFAVRPEGSVSTLKIQRTERGDSAVYLCASSPPGGSEQFFGPGTRLTVL.

This rearrangement joins TRBV2 to TRBJ2-5, with a weak D call TRBD2 (5 bases). The CDR3 totals 11 residues. Between the trimmed V and J ends, which lost 6 bases and 13 bases, there was a span of 15 bases. Germline values: CDR1 SNHLY, CDR2 FYNNEI. This CDR3 is CASRQQSRGYF. Here the CDR3 DNA reads TGTGCCAGCAGGCAACAGTCCCGGGGGTACTTC. The full variable domain, rest sourced from reference TRBV2 and TRBJ2-5, is EPEVTQTPSHQVTQMGQEVILRCVPISNHLYFYWYRQILGQKVEFLVSFYNNEISEKSEIFDDQFSVERPDGSNFTLKIRSTKLEDSAMYFCASRQQSRGYFGPGTRLLVL.